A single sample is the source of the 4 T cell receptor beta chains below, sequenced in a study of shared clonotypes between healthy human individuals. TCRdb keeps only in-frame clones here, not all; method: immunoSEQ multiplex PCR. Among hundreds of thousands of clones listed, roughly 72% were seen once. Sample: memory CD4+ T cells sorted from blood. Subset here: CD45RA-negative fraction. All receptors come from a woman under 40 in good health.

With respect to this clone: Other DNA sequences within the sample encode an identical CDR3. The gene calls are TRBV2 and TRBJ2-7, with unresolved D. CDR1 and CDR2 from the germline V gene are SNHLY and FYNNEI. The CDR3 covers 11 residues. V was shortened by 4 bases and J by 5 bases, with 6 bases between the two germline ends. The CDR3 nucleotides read TGTGCCAGCAGTGTGTACGACGAGCAGTACTTC. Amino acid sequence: CASSVYDEQYF.

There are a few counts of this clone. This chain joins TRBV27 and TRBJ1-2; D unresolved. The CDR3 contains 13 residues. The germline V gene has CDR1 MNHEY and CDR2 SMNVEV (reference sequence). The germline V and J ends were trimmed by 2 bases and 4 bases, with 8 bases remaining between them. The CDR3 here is CASSLIGSYGYTF. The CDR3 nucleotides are TGTGCCAGCAGTTTAATAGGCAGCTATGGCTACACCTTC.

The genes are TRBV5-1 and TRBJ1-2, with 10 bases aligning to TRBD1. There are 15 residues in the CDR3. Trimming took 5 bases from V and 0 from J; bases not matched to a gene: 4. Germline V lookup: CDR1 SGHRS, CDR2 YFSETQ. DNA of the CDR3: TGCGCCAGCAGACTGGGACAGGGGCCTAACTATGGCTACACCTTC. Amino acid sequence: CASRLGQGPNYGYTF.

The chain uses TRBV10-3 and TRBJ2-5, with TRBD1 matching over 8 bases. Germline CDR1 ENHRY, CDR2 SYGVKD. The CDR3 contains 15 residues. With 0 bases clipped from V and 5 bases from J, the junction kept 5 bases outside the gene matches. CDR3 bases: TGTGCCATCAGTGAGTCGCAGGGGGCGGTTGAGACCCAGTACTTC. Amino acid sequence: CAISESQGAVETQYF.